A selection of T cell receptor beta chains follows, all from one sample in a study of blood T cell repertoires in COVID-19. Produced via immunoSEQ multiplex PCR; TCRdb's table is partial and in-frame only. Seen here are approximately 400,000 clones, about 90% observed once, and the top ten hold more than 1%. The sample was peripheral blood. These receptors came from a man aged 40-50 years with acute or convalescent COVID-19. The CDR3 runs from the conserved cysteine through the conserved F or W. A D gene is named only where the DNA matches it firmly. Only some rows state a clone size, as once, few, many or a class for expanded clones.

D gene	clone size	V gene	J gene	CDR3 length	CDR3 DNA	CDR3 protein
NA	NA	TRBV9	TRBJ1-3	16	TGTGCCAGCAGCGCCGGGACAAAGAGCTCTGGAAACACCATATATTTT	CASSAGTKSSGNTIYF
NA	NA	TRBV5-6	TRBJ2-1	14	TGTGCCAGCAGCTTGGATCTAGCGAACTATGAGCAGTTCTTC	CASSLDLANYEQFF
NA	many	TRBV2	TRBJ2-7	12	TGTGCCAGCAGTGGAGACTCCTACGAGCAGTACTTC	CASSGDSYEQYF
TRBD1	NA	TRBV24-1	TRBJ1-2	16	TGTGCCACCAGTGATGGGCCCGACAGGGGCCTTAATGGCTACACCTTC	CATSDGPDRGLNGYTF
NA	NA	TRBV4-2	TRBJ2-5	15	TGTGCCAGCAGCCAAGCAGGGGACCCCCGAGAGACCCAGTACTTC	CASSQAGDPRETQYF
TRBD1	once	TRBV15	TRBJ1-4	14	TGTGCCACCAGTAAAGACAGGGGCGATGAAAAACTGTTTTTT	CATSKDRGDEKLFF
NA	NA	TRBV7-2	TRBJ2-3	14	TGTGCCAGCAGCTTACTTCAGGGCACAGATACGCAGTATTTT	CASSLLQGTDTQYF
NA	NA	TRBV11-3	TRBJ1-1	13	TGTGCCAGCAGCCGAACTATGAACACTGAAGCTTTCTTT	CASSRTMNTEAFF
NA	NA	TRBV7-3	TRBJ1-6	16	TGTGCCAGCAGCTTAACGGGCGCAGGGTCCAATTCACCCCTCCACTTT	CASSLTGAGSNSPLHF
TRBD1	NA	TRBV7-9	TRBJ1-1	13	TGTGCCAGCAGGCGACAGGGGAACACTGAAGCTTTCTTT	CASRRQGNTEAFF
NA	NA	TRBV5-1	TRBJ1-5	15	TGCGCCAGCAGCTTGGAAGGGGCTAGCAATCAGCCCCAGCATTTT	CASSLEGASNQPQHF
NA	NA	TRBV28	TRBJ1-1	15	TGTGCCAGCACGATTACTGACAGATTGAACACTGAAGCTTTCTTT	CASTITDRLNTEAFF
TRBD1	NA	TRBV4-1	TRBJ1-4	16	TGCGCCAGCAGCCACCGCTCAGGGGGTTCAAGGGAAAAACTGTTTTTT	CASSHRSGGSREKLFF
NA	NA	TRBV27	TRBJ2-3	14	TGTGCCAGCAGTTTACACAGGGCCACAGATACGCAGTATTTT	CASSLHRATDTQYF
NA	NA	TRBV10-3	TRBJ2-3	16	TGTGCCATCAGTGAGTCGGGGGGAGTCCTCACAGATACGCAGTATTTT	CAISESGGVLTDTQYF
TRBD2	NA	TRBV6-2/TRBV6-3	TRBJ2-3	15	TGTGCCAGCAGTGCTACTAGCGGGAGTGCAGATACGCAGTATTTT	CASSATSGSADTQYF
TRBD1	NA	TRBV10-3	TRBJ2-5	16	TGTGCCATCAGGGGCGCGATGAGACAGGGGGAGGAGACCCAGTACTTC	CAIRGAMRQGEETQYF
NA	NA	TRBV28	TRBJ1-2	13	TGTGCCAGCAGTATGCAATACCGGCGGGACTACACCTTC	CASSMQYRRDYTF
NA	NA	TRBV4-3	TRBJ1-2	14	TGCGCCAGCAGCCAACTGTACGTCGGCTATGGCTACACCTTC	CASSQLYVGYGYTF
NA	NA	TRBV30	TRBJ2-5	13	TGTGCCTGGACCCCCAGGGGCCAAGAGACCCAGTACTTC	CAWTPRGQETQYF
NA	NA	TRBV28	TRBJ1-1	14	TGTGCCAGCAGCCAGTGGGGGAGGGGTACTGAAGCTTTCTTT	CASSQWGRGTEAFF
NA	NA	TRBV28	TRBJ2-7	12	TGTGCCAGCAGTTTAGTATTCTACGAGCAGTACTTC	CASSLVFYEQYF
TRBD2	NA	TRBV7-3	TRBJ2-1	15	TGTGCCAGCAGCTTAACTAGCGGGAGGGCTAATGAGCAGTTCTTC	CASSLTSGRANEQFF
TRBD1	NA	TRBV30	TRBJ1-4	14	TGTGCCTGGAGTTTGGGTCAGGGGGGCGAAAAACTGTTTTTT	CAWSLGQGGEKLFF
TRBD1	NA	TRBV19	TRBJ1-1	13	TGTGCCAGTGCCTCTCAGGGGGGAACTGAAGCTTTCTTT	CASASQGGTEAFF
TRBD2	NA	TRBV7-6	TRBJ2-2	16	TGTGCCAGCACCATAGGATTGGGGCGGGGGACCGGGGAGCTGTTTTTT	CASTIGLGRGTGELFF
NA	NA	TRBV7-9	TRBJ1-3	14	TGTGCCAGCAGGTCTCTGAGCTCTGGAAACACCATATATTTT	CASRSLSSGNTIYF
NA	NA	TRBV27	TRBJ2-3	17	TGTGCCAGCAGTCCGATAGCCCCGAATAGATACACAGATACGCAGTATTTT	CASSPIAPNRYTDTQYF
NA	NA	TRBV30	TRBJ2-3	12	TGTGCCTGGAGTTTCTCCACAGATACGCAGTATTTT	CAWSFSTDTQYF
TRBD2	once	TRBV7-9	TRBJ2-1	17	TGTGCCAGCAGCTTACTCGGACTAGCGGGGGCCTACAATGAGCAGTTCTTC	CASSLLGLAGAYNEQFF
NA	NA	TRBV5-1	TRBJ2-5	16	TGCGCCAGCAGCTTGGAGTCCGGCGGGGTCGAGCAGACCCAGTACTTC	CASSLESGGVEQTQYF
TRBD2	NA	TRBV9	TRBJ2-1	15	TGTGCCAGCAGCGTAGGCGGGAGGGCCCGTGAAGAGCAGTTCTTC	CASSVGGRAREEQFF
TRBD2	NA	TRBV28	TRBJ2-7	15	TGTGCCAGCAGTTTTTTGCGGGAGCTCCTCTACGAGCAGTACTTC	CASSFLRELLYEQYF
NA	NA	TRBV5-6	TRBJ1-1	14	TGTGCCAGCAGCTTTTCGACCCTGGAGTCTGAAGCTTTCTTT	CASSFSTLESEAFF
TRBD2	NA	TRBV7-8	TRBJ2-1	20	TGTGCCAGCAGCTTACTTGTGAGGACTAGCGGGCCCAGCTCCTACAATGAGCAGTTCTTC	CASSLLVRTSGPSSYNEQFF
NA	NA	TRBV6-2/TRBV6-3	TRBJ1-5	17	TGTGCCAGCAGTTACTCCCTCTCAGGGAGGCGTGGTCAGCCCCAGCATTTT	CASSYSLSGRRGQPQHF
NA	once	TRBV15	TRBJ2-7	13	TGTGCCACCAGCAGAGAAAGGCGAGGAGAGCAGTACTTC	CATSRERRGEQYF
NA	NA	TRBV2	TRBJ2-5	13	TGTGCCAGCTTGATTCGCGATCAAGAGACCCAGTACTTC	CASLIRDQETQYF
NA	NA	TRBV3-1/TRBV3-2	TRBJ1-6	17	TGTGCCAGCAGCCAGAAGACGGGGGGAAGACTGAATTCACCCCTCCACTTT	CASSQKTGGRLNSPLHF
TRBD2	NA	TRBV5-4	TRBJ2-3	16	TGTGCCAGCAGCCCGGAAGGGACTAGCGGAACAGATACGCAGTATTTT	CASSPEGTSGTDTQYF
NA	NA	TRBV6-5	TRBJ1-5	16	TGTGCCAGCAGCTACCAGCCAGGGGTTTTAATTCAGCCCCAGCATTTT	CASSYQPGVLIQPQHF